The 28 T cell receptor beta chains below were found in one sample sequenced in a study of control samples from healthy donors and cancer patients (TCRdb year 2020). Preparation of the library involved the immunoSEQ multiplex PCR assay. Drawn from immuneACCESS, this table holds only the in-frame rearrangements with V and J called that TCRdb kept. Clones are partly lost; checked studies trace under half to an unresolved V gene and leave the rest unexplained. For this sample the table gives 100,000 to 150,000 clones, of which around 94% were detected only once. Less than 0.65% of the sample rests with the top ten. Sequenced material: PBMCs. The receptors were sampled from an older man with head and neck cancer.

This clone was found a few times. The chain couples TRBV2 to TRBJ1-1; weak D call: TRBD1 (6 bases). The V gene's germline CDR1 is SNHLY and CDR2 FYNNEI. V lost 4 bases and J lost 6, with 15 bases in between. The CDR3 covers 14 residues. The CDR3 DNA reads as TGTGCCAGCAGTGGGATGCAGGGGACCGCTGAAGCTTTCTTT. It specifies CASSGMQGTAEAFF.

The V call is TRBV6-6, the J call TRBJ1-5, with 11 bases lining up with TRBD1. Per the germline V gene, CDR1 is MNHNY and CDR2 is SVGAGI (reference sequence). The CDR3 has 15 amino acids. The junction had 7 bases not matched to a gene; V was cut back by 6 bases and J by 6 bases. The CDR3 sequence: CASSHGQGASQPQHF. The DNA for the CDR3 is TGTGCCAGCAGCCATGGACAGGGGGCGAGTCAGCCCCAGCATTTT.

The genes are TRBV5-1 and TRBJ2-2; 8 nucleotides agree with TRBD1. This CDR3 comprises 16 residues. V shed 2 bases, J shed 6 bases, and the junction held 9 bases outside the gene matches. Germline CDR1 SGHRS, CDR2 YFSETQ. CDR3: CASSLDPDRGAGELFF. The CDR3 DNA follows: TGCGCCAGCAGCTTAGACCCCGACAGGGGAGCCGGGGAGCTGTTTTTT. The full variable domain, rest sourced from reference TRBV5-1 and TRBJ2-2, is KAGVTQTPRYLIKTRGQQVTLSCSPISGHRSVSWYQQTPGQGLQFLFEYFSETQRNKGNFPGRFSGRQFSNSRSEMNVSTLELGDSALYLCASSLDPDRGAGELFFGEGSRLTVL.

The chain recombines TRBV5-4 with TRBJ1-2; a possible D gene is TRBD1 (5 bases). This CDR3 region has 13 residues. Germline CDR1 is SGHNT and CDR2 is YYREEE (reference sequence). V dropped 5 bases and J dropped 7 bases, with 15 bases sitting between them. CDR3 sequence: CASSITGSSGYTF. CDR3 DNA sequence: TGTGCCAGCAGTATTACAGGTTCCTCTGGCTACACCTTC. Complete variable domain (other parts from reference TRBV5-4 and TRBJ1-2): ETGVTQSPTHLIKTRGQQVTLRCSSQSGHNTVSWYQQALGQGPQFIFQYYREEENGRGNFPPRFSGLQFPNYSSELNVNALELDDSALYLCASSITGSSGYTFGSGTRLTVV.

The chain couples TRBV5-1 to TRBJ2-5; D unclear. The CDR3 contains 14 residues. Germline CDR1 and CDR2: SGHRS and YFSETQ. V was shortened by 4 bases and J by 5 bases, with 15 bases between the two germline ends. The CDR3 bases are TGCGCCAGCAGCGGAGTAGGTGTGGCGGAGACCCAGTACTTC. It encodes CASSGVGVAETQYF.

In its sample, this clone was seen once. DNA of the CDR3: TGTGCCAGCAGCCCGGGACTAGCGGGGTACAATGAGCAGTTCTTC. Its protein product is CASSPGLAGYNEQFF. The chain uses TRBV11-2 and TRBJ2-1; 13 nucleotides align to TRBD2. Unmatched junction bases numbered 2, after V lost 5 bases and J lost 4 bases. Germline V gives CDR1 SGHAT, CDR2 FQNNGV. The CDR3 is 15 amino acids.

This chain uses TRBV28 with TRBJ1-2; TRBD1 might be the D (5 bases). The CDR3 is made up of 13 amino acids. CDR1 MDHEN and CDR2 SYDVKM come from the germline V gene. Trimming cost V 6 bases and J 8 bases, with 16 bases left between them. In DNA form, the CDR3 reads TGTGCCAGCAGCCCGGGACGGCCCTTGGGCTACACCTTC. Protein sequence: CASSPGRPLGYTF.

The rearrangement joins TRBV5-4 to TRBJ2-2; possibly TRBD2 for D (7 bases). Germline assignment: CDR1 SGHNT and CDR2 YYREEE (reference sequence). Deletions cut 0 bases from V and 5 bases from J, with 14 bases between. This CDR3 has 16 residues. The CDR3 sequence: CASSLAPGGGTGELFF. CDR3 bases: TGTGCCAGCAGCTTGGCCCCGGGGGGCGGGACCGGGGAGCTGTTTTTT. Complete variable domain (other parts from reference TRBV5-4 and TRBJ2-2): ETGVTQSPTHLIKTRGQQVTLRCSSQSGHNTVSWYQQALGQGPQFIFQYYREEENGRGNFPPRFSGLQFPNYSSELNVNALELDDSALYLCASSLAPGGGTGELFFGEGSRLTVL.

The CDR3 nucleotides are TGTGCCAGTAGTATGTCGGGGGAGCTGTTTTTT. Translation gives CASSMSGELFF. The V and J genes are TRBV19 and TRBJ2-2; D uncertain. V was trimmed by 3 bases and J by 8 bases, leaving 4 bases between them. This CDR3 spans 11 amino acids. CDR1 and CDR2 (germline): LNHDA, SQIVND (reference sequence).

V is TRBV7-6 and J is TRBJ2-2; D is ambiguous. Trimming stripped 5 bases from V and 2 bases from J, with 12 bases between. The CDR3 runs to 15 residues. Looked up from germline, CDR1 is SGHVS and CDR2 is FNYEAQ. In DNA form, the CDR3 reads TGTGCCAGCAGCCCGATTGGGGTCAACACCGGGGAGCTGTTTTTT. Its translation is CASSPIGVNTGELFF.

The chain links TRBV25-1 to TRBJ2-2; 8 positions agree with TRBD1. V lost 2 bases to trimming and J lost 4 bases; unmatched junction nucleotides: 6. Germline assignment: CDR1 MGHDK and CDR2 SYGVNS. This CDR3 is built from 16 residues. CDR3 nucleotide sequence: TGTGCCAGCAGTGAAGTGACAGGGGTTTTCACCGGGGAGCTGTTTTTT. Translated, it gives CASSEVTGVFTGELFF.

The chain combines TRBV27 with TRBJ1-4, with 7 bases identical to TRBD1. V lost 0 bases and J lost 7; bases outside the gene matches: 5. CDR3 size: 15 residues. The germline gives CDR1 MNHEY, CDR2 SMNVEV (reference sequence). The CDR3 coding sequence is TGTGCCAGCAGTTTATCGGACAGGTGGAGTGAAAAACTGTTTTTT. Protein: CASSLSDRWSEKLFF.

This sequence joins TRBV19 and TRBJ2-1; D is unclear. The germline V gene encodes CDR1 LNHDA and CDR2 SQIVND (reference sequence). This CDR3 has 12 amino acids. V gave up 7 bases and J gave up 3 bases, with 7 bases separating them. CDR3 region: CASNSLYNEQFF. The DNA of the CDR3 is TGTGCCAGTAACAGCCTCTACAATGAGCAGTTCTTC.

This clone was observed once. The chain links TRBV5-6 to TRBJ1-1; the D gene is possibly TRBD1 (5 bases). Germline V gives CDR1 SGHDT, CDR2 YYEEEE. V gave up 0 bases and J gave up 6 bases, with 9 bases separating them. The CDR3 covers 13 residues. This CDR3 is CASSLVRGSEAFF. The DNA for the CDR3 is TGTGCCAGCAGCTTGGTACGGGGGTCTGAAGCTTTCTTT. The full variable domain, its missing parts supplied by reference TRBV5-6 and TRBJ1-1, is DAGVTQSPTHLIKTRGQQVTLRCSPKSGHDTVSWYQQALGQGPQFIFQYYEEEERQRGNFPDRFSGHQFPNYSSELNVNALLLGDSALYLCASSLVRGSEAFFGQGTRLTVV.

This clone was seen a single time. The rearrangement joins TRBV6-5 to TRBJ1-2, with D maybe TRBD1 (5 bases). Per the germline V gene, CDR1 is MNHEY and CDR2 is SVGAGI. Trimming left V 5 bases short and J 4 bases short, with 14 bases between. The length of the CDR3 is 14 residues. The CDR3 DNA is TGTGCCAGCAGTCCCACAGGAGATCTCTATGGCTACACCTTC. This encodes CASSPTGDLYGYTF.

The chain carries TRBV24-1 and TRBJ2-5; 14 bases map to TRBD2. Germline assignment: CDR1 KGHDR and CDR2 SFDVKD. With 5 bases clipped from V and 2 bases from J, the junction kept 6 bases outside the gene matches. CDR3 length: 17 amino acids. The CDR3 loop is CATSAPTSGGAQETQYF. CDR3 DNA: TGTGCCACCAGTGCCCCGACTAGCGGGGGGGCTCAAGAGACCCAGTACTTC.

The chain links TRBV5-4 to TRBJ2-2; 8 positions agree with TRBD1. V trimming: 1 base; J trimming: 7 bases; junction bases outside the gene matches: 9. The CDR3 spans 16 residues. The V gene's germline CDR1 is SGHNT and CDR2 YYREEE (reference sequence). CDR3 sequence: CASSLRTGISGGELFF. CDR3 coding DNA: TGTGCCAGCAGCTTGCGGACAGGGATTAGTGGCGGGGAGCTGTTTTTT.

The gene calls are TRBV5-6 and TRBJ2-5; D may match TRBD1 or TRBD2 (5 bases each). CDR3 size: 12 residues. Trimming removed 4 bases at V and 4 bases at J, with 8 bases between. Germline CDR1 is SGHDT and CDR2 is YYEEEE. The CDR3 loop is CASSLGRETQYF. In nucleotides, the CDR3 is TGTGCCAGCAGCCTGGGACGAGAGACCCAGTACTTC.

This clone was recorded once. The chain combines TRBV5-1 with TRBJ2-1; no definite D call. Germline assignment: CDR1 SGHRS and CDR2 YFSETQ. The CDR3 length is 13 residues. V lost 4 bases to trimming and J lost 2 bases, with 7 bases between them. This CDR3 reads CASSPGTYNEQFF. The CDR3 nucleotides are TGCGCCAGCAGCCCCGGCACCTACAATGAGCAGTTCTTC.

The chain uses TRBV7-9 and TRBJ1-2; 10 nucleotides match TRBD1. J gave up 4 bases and V 4 bases, and 12 bases lay outside the gene matches. The CDR3 covers 17 residues. Germline V gene data show CDR1 as SEHNR and CDR2 as FQNEAQ (reference sequence). The CDR3 bases are TGTGCCAGCAGCTCCGGGACAGGGGTTGGGTCGGGCTATGGCTACACCTTC. Its translation is CASSSGTGVGSGYGYTF. Full variable domain (outside the CDR3, taken from reference TRBV7-9 and TRBJ1-2): DTGVSQNPRHKITKRGQNVTFRCDPISEHNRLYWYRQTLGQGPEFLTYFQNEAQLEKSRLLSDRFSAERPKGSFSTLEIQRTEQGDSAMYLCASSSGTGVGSGYGYTFGSGTRLTVV.

The chain employs TRBV2 and TRBJ1-5; D is unclear. The germline V and J ends were trimmed by 3 bases and 3 bases, with 6 bases remaining between them. The CDR3 extends over 13 amino acids. The germline CDR1 and CDR2 sequences are SNHLY and FYNNEI. The CDR3 protein is CASSDEVNQPQHF. The CDR3 DNA sequence: TGTGCCAGCAGTGACGAGGTCAATCAGCCCCAGCATTTT.

The chain has TRBV20-1 and TRBJ2-3; 7 positions agree with TRBD2. Per germline, CDR1 DFQATT and CDR2 SNEGSKA (reference sequence). V dropped 7 bases and J dropped 5; count of bases not matched to a gene: 3. This CDR3 comprises 11 residues. The CDR3 bases are TGCAGTGTCCCGGGGGGAGATACGCAGTATTTT. Translation: CSVPGGDTQYF.

The sample holds one count of this clone. The genes are TRBV27 and TRBJ2-3; 15 bases line up with TRBD2. Germline-derived CDR1 and CDR2 are MNHEY and SMNVEV (reference sequence). J lost 6 bases, V lost 4 bases, and 11 bases had no gene match. This CDR3 has 18 residues. CDR3 protein: CASSSPRTSGGASDTQYF. For the CDR3, the DNA is TGTGCCAGCAGTTCCCCCCGGACTAGCGGGGGGGCCTCGGATACGCAGTATTTT.

The genes are TRBV4-2 and TRBJ2-1; D is uncertain. Trimming removed 1 base from V and 9 bases from J, with 16 bases in between. In germline, CDR1 is LGHNA, CDR2 YNFKEQ. CDR3 size: 15 residues. For the CDR3, the DNA is TGTGCCAGCAGCCAAGTTTTGGTATCCGGCACTGAGCAGTTCTTC. It codes for CASSQVLVSGTEQFF.

This sequence joins TRBV10-3 and TRBJ2-3; TRBD2 agrees at 12 bases. This CDR3 comprises 18 residues. Germline CDR1 reads ENHRY; CDR2 reads SYGVKD. After removal of 0 bases from V and 4 bases from J, the junction contained 8 bases not matched to a gene. In nucleotides, the CDR3 is TGTGCCATCAGTGAGTCGAGGCTAGCGGGGGGGAATGCAGATACGCAGTATTTT. The encoded protein is CAISESRLAGGNADTQYF.

The chain couples TRBV5-1 to TRBJ2-2, with 11 positions matching TRBD2. The V and J ends lost 4 bases and 5 bases, in that order; junction bases with no gene match: 4. In germline, CDR1 is SGHRS, CDR2 YFSETQ. The CDR3 runs 15 residues. This CDR3 is CASSARTSGTGELFF. The CDR3 coding sequence is TGCGCCAGCAGCGCCCGGACTAGCGGGACCGGGGAGCTGTTTTTT.

The chain recombines TRBV5-6 with TRBJ1-1, with D unresolved. Trimming stripped 0 bases from V and 4 bases from J, with 7 bases between. The CDR3 covers 13 residues. The germline CDR1 and CDR2 sequences are SGHDT and YYEEEE. The CDR3 reads CASSLGLGTEAFF. DNA of the CDR3: TGTGCCAGCAGCTTGGGGTTGGGCACTGAAGCTTTCTTT.

The V call is TRBV5-5, the J call TRBJ1-1, with 7 bases fitting TRBD1. Per the germline V gene, CDR1 is SGHKS and CDR2 is YYEKEE (reference sequence). The CDR3 loop spans 15 amino acids. The ends lost 0 bases at V and 5 bases at J; junction bases unmatched: 7. Here the CDR3 reads CASSLELGGWTEAFF. Written as DNA, the CDR3 is TGTGCCAGCAGCTTGGAATTAGGGGGCTGGACTGAAGCTTTCTTT.